This TCR beta chain was identified during a study of technical replicates of blood from several donors. Here immunoSEQ multiplex PCR was the method, and the copy in TCRdb shows in-frame clones only, minus some. This table has around 76,000 clones, 95% to 98% appearing once. From germline, CDR1 is MNHEY and CDR2 SVGAGI. This CDR3 comprises 13 residues. V lost 6 bases and J 9 bases, leaving 15 bases between the germline ends. The chain is built from TRBV6-5 and TRBJ1-5, with a possible D match to TRBD1 (6 bases). Sequenced input: T cells isolated from PBMCs. The clonotype was recovered from a human donor in good health. In nucleotides, the CDR3 is TGTGCCAGCAGGGAACAGGGATCTCTGCCCCAGCATTTT. Translating gives CASREQGSLPQHF.